These 17 T cell receptor beta chains share one sample of origin, sequenced in a study of Ad26.COV2.S vaccination and SARS-CoV-2 variants. Described treatment: about 20 received Ad26.COV2.S at low or high dose, single or two shots; about 5 received placebo; per-sample allocation not given. Samples were taken on day 63 after the first vaccine or placebo injection. Profiling relied on immunoSEQ multiplex PCR, and the TCRdb table lists in-frame clones only, not all of them. The sample consists of 300,000 to 350,000 clones, 90% of them appearing once. This specimen consisted of peripheral blood, obtained in a trial of Ad26.COV2.S vaccine versus placebo. These receptor sequences come from a person aged 18-65 years who received the Ad26.COV2.S COVID-19 vaccine or a placebo.

This clone was picked up one time. The CDR3 reads CASSRGLLQETQYF. The CDR3 DNA reads as TGTGCCAGCAGCCGCGGGCTGTTACAAGAGACCCAGTACTTC. The chain links TRBV11-2 to TRBJ2-5, with a tentative D call TRBD2 (5 bases). Germline V gene lookup returns CDR1 SGHAT and CDR2 FQNNGV. The CDR3 is 14 amino acids. Trimming left V 5 bases short and J 2 bases short, with 12 bases between.

The chain combines TRBV7-8 with TRBJ1-2; the match to TRBD1 covers 7 bases. Looked up from germline, CDR1 is SGHVS and CDR2 is FQNEAQ. V gave up 2 bases and J gave up 8 bases; unmatched junction bases: 8. This CDR3 is built from 14 residues. This CDR3 reads CASSLRDSSQGYTF. The CDR3 nucleotides are TGTGCCAGCAGCTTAAGGGACAGCAGTCAAGGCTACACCTTC.

The chain links TRBV30 to TRBJ1-5; D is uncertain. CDR3 length: 17 residues. The germline V and J ends were trimmed by 0 bases and 0 bases, with 15 bases remaining between them. Germline loops: CDR1 GTSNPN, CDR2 SVGIG (reference sequence). CDR3 DNA: TGTGCCTGGAGTGTATCCCTCGGCAGTCATAGCAATCAGCCCCAGCATTTT. Translation: CAWSVSLGSHSNQPQHF.

This clone was found once. The V and J genes are TRBV12-3 or TRBV12-4 and TRBJ1-4, with 7 bases fitting TRBD1. J gave up 8 bases and V 6 bases, and 6 bases lay outside the gene matches. The CDR3 length is 13 residues. Written as DNA, the CDR3 is TGTGCCAGCAGACTGGACAGGAAAGAAAAACTGTTTTTT. This gives the protein CASRLDRKEKLFF.

The J gene is TRBJ2-3, the V gene TRBV24-1; D call uncertain. The CDR3 is 13 residues long. CDR1 and CDR2 from the germline V gene are KGHDR and SFDVKD. V lost 3 bases and J lost 4, with 7 bases in between. The DNA of the CDR3 is TGTGCCACCAGTGATGGATGGGCAGATACGCAGTATTTT. It translates to CATSDGWADTQYF.

V and J are TRBV7-9 and TRBJ1-5; TRBD1 matches 7 bases. This CDR3 comprises 19 residues. The germline gives CDR1 SEHNR, CDR2 FQNEAQ (reference sequence). The V and J ends lost 5 bases and 2 bases, in that order; junction bases with no gene match: 18. CDR3 loop: CASSHGGLQGYVGNQPQHF. In nucleotides, the CDR3 is TGTGCCAGCAGCCATGGGGGGCTACAGGGGTACGTAGGCAATCAGCCCCAGCATTTT.

The chain links TRBV3-1 (or the pseudogene TRBV3-2) to TRBJ1-5, with 7 bases lining up with TRBD1. CDR3 length: 17 amino acids. The V gene end was trimmed by 2 bases and the J gene end by 4 bases; junction bases not matched to a gene: 11. Germline lookup yields CDR1 LGHDT and CDR2 YNNKEL (reference sequence). DNA of the CDR3: TGTGCCAGCAGCCAAATGTGGTGGGGGACAGAGAATCAGCCCCAGCATTTT. The encoded protein is CASSQMWWGTENQPQHF.

The chain has TRBV3-1 (or the pseudogene TRBV3-2) and TRBJ1-1; D possibly corresponds to TRBD1 (6 bases). The CDR3 is made up of 14 amino acids. Deletions cut 4 bases from V and 3 bases from J, with 12 bases between. Germline V gives CDR1 LGHDT, CDR2 YNNKEL (reference sequence). As DNA, the CDR3 is TGTGCCAGCAGCCTTGAGGGGGGGGACACTGAAGCTTTCTTT. Translation: CASSLEGGDTEAFF.

The chain is built from TRBV7-2 and TRBJ2-5; D could derive from TRBD1 or TRBD2 (5 bases each). The CDR3 loop spans 14 amino acids. Trimming took off 3 bases at V and 4 bases at J, with 12 bases between the two ends. In germline, CDR1 is SGHTA, CDR2 FQGNSA. CDR3 sequence: CASSFRAGGETQYF. CDR3 DNA sequence: TGTGCCAGCAGCTTTAGGGCTGGGGGAGAGACCCAGTACTTC.

This clone has more than one count but fewer than ten. The gene calls are TRBV18 and TRBJ2-7; D gene unclear. Trimming took 2 bases from V and 4 from J, leaving 9 bases between them. Per germline, CDR1 KGHSH and CDR2 LQKENI. This CDR3 region has 13 residues. The CDR3 spells CASSPSDGYEQYV. In DNA form, the CDR3 reads TGTGCCAGCTCACCATCGGACGGGTACGAGCAGTACGTC.

This chain links TRBV19 with TRBJ2-3; D gene uncertain. Germline V gene lookup returns CDR1 LNHDA and CDR2 SQIVND (reference sequence). V lost 7 bases, J lost 0 bases, and 14 bases lay in between. This CDR3 is built from 15 residues. In DNA, the CDR3 is TGTGCCAGTACCCAAGGGCCCGCTAGCACAGATACGCAGTATTTT. Its protein is CASTQGPASTDTQYF.

The V gene is TRBV30, the J gene TRBJ2-7; D may match TRBD1 or TRBD2 (5 bases each). V dropped 3 bases and J dropped 6 bases, with 15 bases sitting between them. CDR1 is GTSNPN, CDR2 SVGIG, per germline (reference sequence). The CDR3 is 13 amino acids. CDR3 sequence (DNA): TGTGCCTGGAGCCCGCCCCGGGGACGCGAGCAGTACGTC. Residues: CAWSPPRGREQYV.

The rearrangement links TRBV12-3 or TRBV12-4 to TRBJ1-2, with a weak D call TRBD1 (6 bases). Trimming pared 2 bases from V and 4 bases from J, leaving 8 bases between. There are 13 residues in the CDR3. DNA for the CDR3: TGTGCCAGCAGTTTAAACAGGGCCTATGGCTACACCTTC. Translating it yields CASSLNRAYGYTF.

The sample holds a few counts of this clone. The rearrangement links TRBV15 to TRBJ1-3; the match to TRBD1 covers 7 bases. The CDR3 runs 18 residues. Germline CDR1 reads LNHNV; CDR2 reads YYDKDF (reference sequence). The junction had 12 bases not matched to a gene; V was cut back by 4 bases and J by 0 bases. The DNA of the CDR3 is TGTGCCACCAGCACTAATTGGGACAGCGCAACCTCTGGAAACACCATATATTTT. It is translated as CATSTNWDSATSGNTIYF.

This clone was counted a few times. This chain connects TRBV18 to TRBJ1-5; no reliable D call. The CDR3 has 15 residues. Trimming cost V 3 bases and J 1 base, with 10 bases left between them. Germline V gene sequence: CDR1 KGHSH, CDR2 LQKENI. CDR3 DNA: TGTGCCAGCTCACCCCCGGGCCGGAGCAATCAGCCCCAGCATTTT. Its protein product is CASSPPGRSNQPQHF.

This clone was found a few times. The chain recombines TRBV5-4 with TRBJ1-2; D possibly corresponds to TRBD1 (6 bases). Germline V gene sequence: CDR1 SGHNT, CDR2 YYREEE (reference sequence). V dropped 3 bases and J dropped 0 bases, with 15 bases sitting between them. The CDR3 extends over 16 amino acids. In DNA, the CDR3 is TGTGCCAGCAGCTCCCTGACAGGAGAGACTAACTATGGCTACACCTTC. It is translated as CASSSLTGETNYGYTF.

The V call is TRBV7-2, the J call TRBJ2-7; D possibly corresponds to TRBD2 (6 bases). Trimming pared 4 bases from V and 7 bases from J, leaving 8 bases between. The CDR3 runs 11 residues. Per the germline V gene, CDR1 is SGHTA and CDR2 is FQGNSA. The CDR3 is CASSSGLEQYF. For the CDR3, the DNA is TGTGCCAGCAGCTCCGGACTAGAGCAGTACTTC.